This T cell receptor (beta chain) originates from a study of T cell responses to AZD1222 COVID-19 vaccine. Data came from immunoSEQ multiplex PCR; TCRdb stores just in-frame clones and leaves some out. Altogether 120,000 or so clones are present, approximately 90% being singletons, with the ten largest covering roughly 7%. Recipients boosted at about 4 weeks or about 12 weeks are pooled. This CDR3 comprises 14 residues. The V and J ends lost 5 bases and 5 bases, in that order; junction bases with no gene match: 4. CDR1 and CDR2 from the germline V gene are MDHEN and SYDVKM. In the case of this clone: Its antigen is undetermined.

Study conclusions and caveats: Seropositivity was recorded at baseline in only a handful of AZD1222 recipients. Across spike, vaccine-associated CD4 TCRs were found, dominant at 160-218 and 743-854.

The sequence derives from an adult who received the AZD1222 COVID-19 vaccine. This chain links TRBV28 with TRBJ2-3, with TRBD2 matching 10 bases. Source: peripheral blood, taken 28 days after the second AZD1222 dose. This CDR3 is CASSLAGVGDTQYF. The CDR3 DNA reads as TGTGCCAGCAGTCTAGCGGGAGTCGGAGATACGCAGTATTTT.